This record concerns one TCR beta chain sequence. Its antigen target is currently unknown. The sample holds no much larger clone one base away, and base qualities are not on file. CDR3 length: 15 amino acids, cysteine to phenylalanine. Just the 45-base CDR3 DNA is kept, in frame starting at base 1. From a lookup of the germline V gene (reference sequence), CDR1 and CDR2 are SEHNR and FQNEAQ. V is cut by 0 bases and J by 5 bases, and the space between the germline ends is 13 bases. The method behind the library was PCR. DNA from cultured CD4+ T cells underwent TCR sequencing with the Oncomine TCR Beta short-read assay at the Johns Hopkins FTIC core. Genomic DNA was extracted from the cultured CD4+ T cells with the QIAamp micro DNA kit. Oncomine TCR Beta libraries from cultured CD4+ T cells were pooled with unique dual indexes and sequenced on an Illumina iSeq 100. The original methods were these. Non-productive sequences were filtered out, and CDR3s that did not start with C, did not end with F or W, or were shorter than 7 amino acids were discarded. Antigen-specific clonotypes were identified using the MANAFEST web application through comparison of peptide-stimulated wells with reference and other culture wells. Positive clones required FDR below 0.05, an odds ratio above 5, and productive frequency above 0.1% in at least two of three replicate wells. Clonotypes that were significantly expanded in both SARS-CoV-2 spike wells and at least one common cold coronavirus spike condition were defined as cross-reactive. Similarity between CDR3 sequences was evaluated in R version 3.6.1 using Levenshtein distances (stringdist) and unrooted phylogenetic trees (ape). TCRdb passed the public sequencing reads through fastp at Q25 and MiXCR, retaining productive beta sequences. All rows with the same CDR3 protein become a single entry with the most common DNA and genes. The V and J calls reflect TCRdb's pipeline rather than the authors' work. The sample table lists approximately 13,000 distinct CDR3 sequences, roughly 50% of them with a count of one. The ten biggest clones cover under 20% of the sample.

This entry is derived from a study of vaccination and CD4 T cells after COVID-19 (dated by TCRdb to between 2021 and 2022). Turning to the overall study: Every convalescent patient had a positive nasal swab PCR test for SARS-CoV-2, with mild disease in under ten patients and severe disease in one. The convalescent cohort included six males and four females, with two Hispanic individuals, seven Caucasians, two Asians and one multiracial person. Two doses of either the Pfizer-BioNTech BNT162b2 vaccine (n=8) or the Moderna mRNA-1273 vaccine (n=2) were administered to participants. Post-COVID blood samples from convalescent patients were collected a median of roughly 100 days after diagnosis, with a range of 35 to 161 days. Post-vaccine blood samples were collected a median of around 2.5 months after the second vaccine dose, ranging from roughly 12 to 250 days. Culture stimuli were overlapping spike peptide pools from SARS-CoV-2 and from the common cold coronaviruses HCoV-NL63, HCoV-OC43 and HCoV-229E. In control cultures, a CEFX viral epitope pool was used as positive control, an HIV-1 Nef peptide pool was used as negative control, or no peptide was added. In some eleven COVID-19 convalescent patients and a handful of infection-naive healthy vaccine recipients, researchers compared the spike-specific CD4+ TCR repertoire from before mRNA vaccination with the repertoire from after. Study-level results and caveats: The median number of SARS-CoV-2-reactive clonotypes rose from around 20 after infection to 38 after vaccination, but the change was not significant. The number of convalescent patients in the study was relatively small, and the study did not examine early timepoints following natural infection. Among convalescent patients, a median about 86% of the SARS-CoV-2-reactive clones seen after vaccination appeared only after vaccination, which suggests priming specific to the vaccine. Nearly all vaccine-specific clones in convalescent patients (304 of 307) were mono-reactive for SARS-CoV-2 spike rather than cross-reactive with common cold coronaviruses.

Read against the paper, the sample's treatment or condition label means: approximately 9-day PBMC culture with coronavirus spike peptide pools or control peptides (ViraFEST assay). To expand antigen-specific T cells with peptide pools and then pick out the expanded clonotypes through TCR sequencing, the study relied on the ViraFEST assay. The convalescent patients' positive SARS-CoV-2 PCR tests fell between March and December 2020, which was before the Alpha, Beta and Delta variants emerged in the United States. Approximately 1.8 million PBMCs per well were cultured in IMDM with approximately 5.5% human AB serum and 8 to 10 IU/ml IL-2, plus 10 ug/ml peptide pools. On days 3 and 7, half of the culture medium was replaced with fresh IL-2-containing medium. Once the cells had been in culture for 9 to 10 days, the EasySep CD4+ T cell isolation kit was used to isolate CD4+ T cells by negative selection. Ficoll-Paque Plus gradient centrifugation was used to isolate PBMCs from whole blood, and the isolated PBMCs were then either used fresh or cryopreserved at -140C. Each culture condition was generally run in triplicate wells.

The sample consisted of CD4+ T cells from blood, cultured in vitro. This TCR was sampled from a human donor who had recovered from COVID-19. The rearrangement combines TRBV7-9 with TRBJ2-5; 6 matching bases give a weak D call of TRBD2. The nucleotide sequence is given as TGTGCCAGCAGCTTAGCGACGGGAGCTTTTGAGACCCAGTACTTC. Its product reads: CASSLATGAFETQYF. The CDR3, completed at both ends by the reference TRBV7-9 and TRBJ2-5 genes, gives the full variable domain DTGVSQNPRHKITKRGQNVTFRCDPISEHNRLYWYRQTLGQGPEFLTYFQNEAQLEKSRLLSDRFSAERPKGSFSTLEIQRTEQGDSAMYLCASSLATGAFETQYFGPGTRLLVL.